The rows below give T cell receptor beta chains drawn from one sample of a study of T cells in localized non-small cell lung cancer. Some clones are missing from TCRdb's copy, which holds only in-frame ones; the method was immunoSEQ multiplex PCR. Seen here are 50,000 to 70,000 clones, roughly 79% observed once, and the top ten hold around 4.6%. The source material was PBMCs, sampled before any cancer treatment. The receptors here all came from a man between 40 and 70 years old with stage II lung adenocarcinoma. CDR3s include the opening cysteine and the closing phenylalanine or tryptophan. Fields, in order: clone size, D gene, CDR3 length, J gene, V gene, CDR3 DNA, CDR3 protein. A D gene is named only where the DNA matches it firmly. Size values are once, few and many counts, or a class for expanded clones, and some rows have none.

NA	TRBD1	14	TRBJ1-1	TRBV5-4	TGTGCCAGCACCGCGACAGGGGGGAACACTGAAGCTTTCTTT	CASTATGGNTEAFF
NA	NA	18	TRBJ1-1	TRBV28	TGTGCCAGCAGCACCGTCCAAGGGGGGATCGTCATGAACACTGAAGCTTTCTTT	CASSTVQGGIVMNTEAFF
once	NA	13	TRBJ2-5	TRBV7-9	TGTGCCAGCAGCCCTCGGACAGAAGAGACCCAGTACTTC	CASSPRTEETQYF
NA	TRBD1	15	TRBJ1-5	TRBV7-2	TGTGCCAGCAGCTTACAGGGGGCCCTCAATCAGCCCCAGCATTTT	CASSLQGALNQPQHF
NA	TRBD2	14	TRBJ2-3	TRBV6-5	TGTGCCAGCAGTCGGACTAGCAGCACAGATACGCAGTATTTT	CASSRTSSTDTQYF
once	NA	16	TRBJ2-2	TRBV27	TGTGCCAGCAGTCCGCTGAAGGCACTGAACACCGGGGAGCTGTTTTTT	CASSPLKALNTGELFF
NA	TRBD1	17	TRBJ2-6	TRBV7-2	TGTGCCAGCAGCTTACCGACAGGGGGATCCGGGGCCAACGTCCTGACTTTC	CASSLPTGGSGANVLTF
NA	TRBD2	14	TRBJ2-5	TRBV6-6	TGTGCCAGCAGTTGGACTAGCGGACAAGAGACCCAGTACTTC	CASSWTSGQETQYF
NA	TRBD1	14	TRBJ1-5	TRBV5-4	TGTGCCAGCAGCTTCGGGACAGGGGGACAGCCCCAGCATTTT	CASSFGTGGQPQHF
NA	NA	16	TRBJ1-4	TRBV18	TGTGCCAGCTCACCATTGGGAGTTGCAACTAATGAAAAACTGTTTTTT	CASSPLGVATNEKLFF
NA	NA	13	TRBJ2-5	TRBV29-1	TGCAGCGCCGCACAGACTAGTGAAGGGACCCAGTACTTC	CSAAQTSEGTQYF
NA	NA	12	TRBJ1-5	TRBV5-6	TGTGCCAGCAGCTTGATTGGGCAGCCCCAGCATTTT	CASSLIGQPQHF
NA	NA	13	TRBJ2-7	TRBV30	TGTGCCTGGAGTGTGACAGGCCCCTACGAGCAGTACTTC	CAWSVTGPYEQYF
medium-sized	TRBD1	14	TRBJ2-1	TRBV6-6	TGTGCCAGCAGTTGGCAGGGGGCAATACGGGAGCAGTTCTTC	CASSWQGAIREQFF
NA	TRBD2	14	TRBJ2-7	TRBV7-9	TGTGCCAGCAGCTGGACTAGCGCCTCCTACGAGCAGTACTTC	CASSWTSASYEQYF
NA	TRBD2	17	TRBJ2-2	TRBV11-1	TGTGCCAGCAGCCACAAGCGGGAGGGCCCGAACACCGGGGAGCTGTTTTTT	CASSHKREGPNTGELFF
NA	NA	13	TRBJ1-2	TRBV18	TGTGCCAGCTCACCGGGAGGGGACTTTGGCTACACCTTC	CASSPGGDFGYTF
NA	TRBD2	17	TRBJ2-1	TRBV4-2	TGTGCCAGCAGCCAAGACGTAGCGGGAGGGGTTGACAATGAGCAGTTCTTC	CASSQDVAGGVDNEQFF
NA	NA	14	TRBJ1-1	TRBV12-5	TGTGCTAGTGGTTTCCAGCTTGGAAACACTGAAGCTTTCTTT	CASGFQLGNTEAFF
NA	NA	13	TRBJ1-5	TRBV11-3	TGTGCCAGCAGCTTCGGGTCTCAGGGGACCCAGCATTTT	CASSFGSQGTQHF
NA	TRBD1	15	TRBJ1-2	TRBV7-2	TGTGCCAGCCGACAGGGGGCTTCCAAGAACTATGGCTACACCTTC	CASRQGASKNYGYTF
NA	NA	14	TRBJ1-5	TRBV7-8	TGTGCCAGCAGCTTACCAGGGAGCAATCAGCCCCAGCATTTT	CASSLPGSNQPQHF
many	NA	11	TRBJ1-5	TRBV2	TGTGCCAGCAAGGGCCCTGGGCCCCAGCATTTT	CASKGPGPQHF
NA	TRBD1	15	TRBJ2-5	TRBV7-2	TGTGCCAGCAGTTATACAGGGGAAAGGGGAGAGACCCAGTACTTC	CASSYTGERGETQYF
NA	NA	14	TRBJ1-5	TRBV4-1	TGCGCCAGCAGCCGACAGGTCTCTGATCAGCCCCAGCATTTT	CASSRQVSDQPQHF
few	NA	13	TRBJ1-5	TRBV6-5	TGTGCCAGTCAGGGTTCCCAAAATCAGCCCCAGCATTTT	CASQGSQNQPQHF
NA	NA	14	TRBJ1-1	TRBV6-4	TGTGCCAGCAGTCCCCAGGGTGGCGGGACTGAAGCTTTCTTT	CASSPQGGGTEAFF
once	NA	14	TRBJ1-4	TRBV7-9	TGTGCCAGCAGCTTAGCTGGTTTGGGTGAAAAACTGTTTTTT	CASSLAGLGEKLFF
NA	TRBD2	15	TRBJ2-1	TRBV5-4	TGTGCCAGCAGCTCGACTAGCGGGAGTGGGAATGAGCAGTTCTTC	CASSSTSGSGNEQFF
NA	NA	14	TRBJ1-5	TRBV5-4	TGTGCCAGCAGCTTGGACGGGGGCGACCAGCCCCAGCATTTT	CASSLDGGDQPQHF
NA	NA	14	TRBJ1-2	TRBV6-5	TGTGCCAGCAGCCACCGTGGGGGGACTATCTTCTACACCTTC	CASSHRGGTIFYTF
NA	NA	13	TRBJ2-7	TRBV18	TGTGCCAGCTCCCCGGTTACAGGCCACGAGCAGTACTTC	CASSPVTGHEQYF
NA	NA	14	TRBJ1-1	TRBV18	TGTGCCAGCTCGCCACCCGGCGCTGGCGCTGAAGCTTTCTTT	CASSPPGAGAEAFF
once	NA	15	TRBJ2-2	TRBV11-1	TGTGCCAGCAGCTTAACAGGAAAGAACACCGGGGAGCTGTTTTTT	CASSLTGKNTGELFF
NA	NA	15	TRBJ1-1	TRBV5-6	TGTGCCAGCAGCTTGGATGTAGGACGTCCGGGTGAAGCTTTCTTT	CASSLDVGRPGEAFF
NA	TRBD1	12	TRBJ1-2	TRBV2	TGTGCCAGCAGTGCACAGGGGTTTGGCTACACCTTC	CASSAQGFGYTF
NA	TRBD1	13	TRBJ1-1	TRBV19	TGTGCCAGTGGGACAGGGAGGAGCACTGAAGCTTTCTTT	CASGTGRSTEAFF
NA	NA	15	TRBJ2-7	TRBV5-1	TGCGCCAGCAGCTTGACAGTGCTGGGCGGTGACGAGCAGTACTTC	CASSLTVLGGDEQYF
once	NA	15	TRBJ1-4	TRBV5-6	TGTGCCAGCAGCCTTCAGGGGAGGGCGAATGAAAAACTGTTTTTT	CASSLQGRANEKLFF
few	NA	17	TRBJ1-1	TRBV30	TGTGCCTGGAGTGTAAGCCCCGGGGACTCTCTTGGACTCCAAGCTTTCTTT	CAWSVSPGDSLGLQAFF
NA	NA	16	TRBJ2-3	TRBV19	TGTGCCAGTAGCAATCGTAGGCCTTCTAGCACAGATACGCAGTATTTT	CASSNRRPSSTDTQYF
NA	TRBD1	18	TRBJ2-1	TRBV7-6	TGTGCCAGCAGCTTACAGGCGGACAGGGGGCCAAACTACAATGAGCAGTTCTTC	CASSLQADRGPNYNEQFF
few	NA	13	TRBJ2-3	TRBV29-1	TGCAGCGTTGAAAAGCAGGGTAGAGATACGCAGTATTTT	CSVEKQGRDTQYF
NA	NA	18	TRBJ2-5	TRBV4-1	TGCGCCAGCAGCCATTTATCAGGGAGATCGTGGGGGCAAGAGACCCAGTACTTC	CASSHLSGRSWGQETQYF
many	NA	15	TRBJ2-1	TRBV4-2	TGTGCCAGCAGCCAAGTGGGACACCTATACAATGAGCAGTTCTTC	CASSQVGHLYNEQFF
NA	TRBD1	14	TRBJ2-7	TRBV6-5	TGTGCCAGCAGTCGGACAGGGGGGAGCTACGAGCAGTACTTC	CASSRTGGSYEQYF
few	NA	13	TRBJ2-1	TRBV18	TGTGCCAGCTCTCCGGACCACTACAATGAGCAGTTCTTC	CASSPDHYNEQFF
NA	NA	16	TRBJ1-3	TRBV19	TGTGCCAGTAGTCCCCGCGGGCTAAACTCTGGAAACACCATATATTTT	CASSPRGLNSGNTIYF
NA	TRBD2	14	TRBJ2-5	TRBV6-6	TGTGCCAGCAGTTACCAAGCGGGAGGTGAGACCCAGTACTTC	CASSYQAGGETQYF
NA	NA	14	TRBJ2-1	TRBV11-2	TGTGCCAGCAGCACACAAGAAGGACAAGCTGGGCAGTTCTTC	CASSTQEGQAGQFF
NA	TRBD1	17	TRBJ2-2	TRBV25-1	TGTGCCAGCAGGGCATACCGGGACAGGGCAAACACCGGGGAGCTGTTTTTT	CASRAYRDRANTGELFF
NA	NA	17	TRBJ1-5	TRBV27	TGTGCCAGCAGTTTAAACTTGAGGGCAGTGGATAATCAGCCCCAGCATTTT	CASSLNLRAVDNQPQHF
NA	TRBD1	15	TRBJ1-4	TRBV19	TGTGCCAGTAGGGTCCAGGGGGCGCAGAATGAAAAACTGTTTTTT	CASRVQGAQNEKLFF
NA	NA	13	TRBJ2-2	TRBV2	TGTGCCAGCAGTCAGAGAGGGGGCGGGGAGCTGTTTTTT	CASSQRGGGELFF
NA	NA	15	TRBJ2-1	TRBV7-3	TGTGCCAGCAGCCCCAAAAGTAGTTCCTACAATGAGCAGTTCTTC	CASSPKSSSYNEQFF
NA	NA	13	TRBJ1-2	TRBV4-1	TGCGCCAGCAGCCAAGTATCTAACTATGGCTACACCTTC	CASSQVSNYGYTF
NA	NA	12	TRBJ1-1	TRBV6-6	TGTGCCAGCAGTTCCCAGGGGACTGAAGCTTTCTTT	CASSSQGTEAFF
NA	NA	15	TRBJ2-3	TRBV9	TGTGCCAGCAGCGTAGCGGGAGCCCCGGGGAATACGCAGTATTTT	CASSVAGAPGNTQYF